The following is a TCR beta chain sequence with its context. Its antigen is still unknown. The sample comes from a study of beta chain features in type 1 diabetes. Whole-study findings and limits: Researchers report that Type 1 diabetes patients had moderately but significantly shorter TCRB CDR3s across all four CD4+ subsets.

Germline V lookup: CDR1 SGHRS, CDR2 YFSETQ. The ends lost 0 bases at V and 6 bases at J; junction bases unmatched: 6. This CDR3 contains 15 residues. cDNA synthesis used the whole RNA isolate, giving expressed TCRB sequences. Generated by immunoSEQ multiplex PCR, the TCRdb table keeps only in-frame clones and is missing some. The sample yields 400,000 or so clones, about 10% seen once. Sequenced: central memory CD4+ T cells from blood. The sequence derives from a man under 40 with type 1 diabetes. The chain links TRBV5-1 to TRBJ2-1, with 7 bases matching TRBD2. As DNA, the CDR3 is TGCGCCAGCAGCTTGGGTGAGGGAGGGAGCAATGAGCAGTTCTTC. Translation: CASSLGEGGSNEQFF.